This TCR beta chain derives from a study of blood T cell repertoires in COVID-19. The protocol was immunoSEQ multiplex PCR, while the TCRdb copy is restricted to in-frame clones and leaves out a portion. The sample includes some 200,000 clones, 70% to 85% seen only once; the top ten take around 6.9%. Sequencing was performed on peripheral blood. The source of this sequence is a human donor with acute or convalescent COVID-19. The donor label of this sample is uncertain.

CDR3 sequence reads: CASSLFGGGTDTQYF. The CDR3 DNA follows: TGTGCCAGCAGCTTATTCGGCGGGGGGACAGATACGCAGTATTTT. The gene calls are TRBV11-2 and TRBJ2-3; TRBD2 agrees at 8 bases. Germline V gives CDR1 SGHAT, CDR2 FQNNGV. The junction had 4 bases not matched to a gene; V was cut back by 2 bases and J by 3 bases. The CDR3 is made up of 15 amino acids.